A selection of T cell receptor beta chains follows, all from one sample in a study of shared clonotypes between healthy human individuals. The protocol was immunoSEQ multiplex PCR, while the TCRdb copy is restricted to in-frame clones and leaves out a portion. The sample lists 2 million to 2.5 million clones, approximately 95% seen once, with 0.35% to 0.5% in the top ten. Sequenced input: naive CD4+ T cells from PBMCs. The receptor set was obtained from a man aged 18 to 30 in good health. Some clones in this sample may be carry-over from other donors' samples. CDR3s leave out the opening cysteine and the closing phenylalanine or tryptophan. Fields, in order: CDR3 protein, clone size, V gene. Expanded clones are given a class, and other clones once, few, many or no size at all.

cdr3_aa: ASSQDSVREQY
clone_size: -
v_call: TRBV4-1

cdr3_aa: ASRAGETGELF
clone_size: -
v_call: TRBV2

cdr3_aa: ASSFAPGQTDTQY
clone_size: -
v_call: TRBV5-1

cdr3_aa: ASSFSGSRTGELF
clone_size: -
v_call: TRBV5-1

cdr3_aa: ASRDRGVQQY
clone_size: -
v_call: TRBV2

cdr3_aa: ASSTGDGNTIY
clone_size: -
v_call: TRBV5-1

cdr3_aa: ASSVAGSYSGNTIY
clone_size: -
v_call: TRBV7-2

cdr3_aa: ASSVRQGVNTEAF
clone_size: -
v_call: TRBV5-6

cdr3_aa: ASSLGIQVNYGYT
clone_size: -
v_call: TRBV5-1

cdr3_aa: AWSVGRTGNYGYT
clone_size: -
v_call: TRBV30

cdr3_aa: ASLGQGTDTQY
clone_size: -
v_call: TRBV27

cdr3_aa: AISESKEVEKQF
clone_size: -
v_call: TRBV10-3

cdr3_aa: ASSLRPGSTSGRYNEQF
clone_size: -
v_call: TRBV5-4

cdr3_aa: ASSLGASGYSYEQY
clone_size: -
v_call: TRBV5-1

cdr3_aa: ASSLGTPYEQY
clone_size: -
v_call: TRBV7-3

cdr3_aa: ASSLDRETQY
clone_size: -
v_call: TRBV5-5

cdr3_aa: AISEGQPGGTQY
clone_size: -
v_call: TRBV10-3

cdr3_aa: ASSPFRQGRGYGYT
clone_size: -
v_call: TRBV5-1

cdr3_aa: ASSPGGTEAF
clone_size: few
v_call: TRBV5-4

cdr3_aa: ASSLSAPQAYEQY
clone_size: -
v_call: TRBV5-4

cdr3_aa: ASSYSELAAEQF
clone_size: -
v_call: TRBV6-5

cdr3_aa: ASSPRVPAGGGYSNQPQH
clone_size: -
v_call: TRBV5-8